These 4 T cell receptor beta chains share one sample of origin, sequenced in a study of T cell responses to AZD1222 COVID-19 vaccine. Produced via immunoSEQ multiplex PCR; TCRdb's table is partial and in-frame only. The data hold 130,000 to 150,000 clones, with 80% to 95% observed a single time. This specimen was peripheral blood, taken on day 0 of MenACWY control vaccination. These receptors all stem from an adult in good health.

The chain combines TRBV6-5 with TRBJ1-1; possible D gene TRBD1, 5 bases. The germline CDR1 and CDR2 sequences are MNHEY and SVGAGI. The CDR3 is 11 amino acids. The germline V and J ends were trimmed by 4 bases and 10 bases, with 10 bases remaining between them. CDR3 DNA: TGTGCCAGCAGTTCCGGAGGGGCAGCTTTCTTT. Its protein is CASSSGGAAFF.

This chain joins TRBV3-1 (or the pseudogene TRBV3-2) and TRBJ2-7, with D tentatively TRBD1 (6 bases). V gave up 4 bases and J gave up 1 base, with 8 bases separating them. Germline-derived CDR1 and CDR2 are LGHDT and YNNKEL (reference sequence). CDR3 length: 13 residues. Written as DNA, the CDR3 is TGTGCCAGCAGCCTAGGGGGATCCTACGAGCAGTACTTC. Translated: CASSLGGSYEQYF.

CDR3 sequence: CASSFRVRRSNEQFF. The CDR3 DNA follows: TGTGCCAGCAGCTTTAGGGTCCGGCGGTCCAATGAGCAGTTCTTC. V usage is TRBV7-2 and J usage is TRBJ2-1, with D uncertain. The length of the CDR3 is 15 residues. V gave up 3 bases and J gave up 6 bases, with 15 bases separating them. Germline values: CDR1 SGHTA, CDR2 FQGNSA.

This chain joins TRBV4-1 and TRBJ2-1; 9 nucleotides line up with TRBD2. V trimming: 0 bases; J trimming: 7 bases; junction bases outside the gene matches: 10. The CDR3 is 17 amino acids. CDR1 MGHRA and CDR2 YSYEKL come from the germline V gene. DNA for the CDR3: TGCGCCAGCAGCCAAGATAGCGGCGGGAGGGCCAAGAATGAGCAGTTCTTC. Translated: CASSQDSGGRAKNEQFF.